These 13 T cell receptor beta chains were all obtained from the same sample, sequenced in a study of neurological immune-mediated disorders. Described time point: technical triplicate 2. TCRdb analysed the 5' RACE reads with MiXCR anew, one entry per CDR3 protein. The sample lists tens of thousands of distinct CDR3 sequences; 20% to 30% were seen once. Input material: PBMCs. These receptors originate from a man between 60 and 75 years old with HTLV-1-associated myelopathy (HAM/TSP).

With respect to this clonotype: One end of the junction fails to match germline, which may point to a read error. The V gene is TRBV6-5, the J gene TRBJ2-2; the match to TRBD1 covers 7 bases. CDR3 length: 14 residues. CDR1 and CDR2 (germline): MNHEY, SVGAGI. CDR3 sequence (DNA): TGTTCCAGCAGTACGACAGGGAATACCGGGGAGCTGTTTTTT. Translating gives CSSSTTGNTGELFF.

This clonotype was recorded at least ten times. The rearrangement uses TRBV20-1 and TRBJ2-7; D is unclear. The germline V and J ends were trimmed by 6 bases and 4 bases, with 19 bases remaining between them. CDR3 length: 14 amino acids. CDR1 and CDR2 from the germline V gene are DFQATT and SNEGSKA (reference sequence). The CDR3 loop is CSAEKDPLLYEQYF. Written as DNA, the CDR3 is TGCAGTGCCGAGAAAGATCCCCTACTTTACGAGCAGTACTTC.

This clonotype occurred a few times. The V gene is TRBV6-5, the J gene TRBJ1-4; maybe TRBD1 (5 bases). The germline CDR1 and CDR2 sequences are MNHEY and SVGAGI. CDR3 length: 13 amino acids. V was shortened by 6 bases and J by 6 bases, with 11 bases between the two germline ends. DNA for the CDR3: TGTGCCAGCAGGTCTCCGGGGGATGAAAAACTGTTTTTT. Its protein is CASRSPGDEKLFF.

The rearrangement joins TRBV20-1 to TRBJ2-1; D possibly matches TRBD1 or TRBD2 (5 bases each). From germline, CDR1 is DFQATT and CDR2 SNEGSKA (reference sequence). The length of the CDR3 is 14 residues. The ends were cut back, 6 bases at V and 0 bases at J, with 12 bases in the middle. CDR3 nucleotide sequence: TGCAGTGCCCTCCCGGGACCCTCCTACAATGAGCAGTTCTTC. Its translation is CSALPGPSYNEQFF.

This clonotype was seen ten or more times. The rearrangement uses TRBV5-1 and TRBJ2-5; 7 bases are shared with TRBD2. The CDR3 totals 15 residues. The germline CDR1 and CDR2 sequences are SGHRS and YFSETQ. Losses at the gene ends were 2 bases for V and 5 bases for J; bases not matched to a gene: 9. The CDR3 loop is CASSFLERDLETQYF. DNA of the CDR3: TGCGCCAGCAGCTTCCTGGAGCGGGACTTGGAGACCCAGTACTTC.

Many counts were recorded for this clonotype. CDR3 protein: CASSHSGSGGELFF. In DNA, the CDR3 is TGTGCCAGCAGTCATAGCGGGAGTGGCGGGGAGCTGTTTTTT. This sequence joins TRBV27 and TRBJ2-2, with 9 positions matching TRBD2. CDR1 is MNHEY and CDR2 is SMNVEV in the germline V gene (reference sequence). V was clipped by 5 bases and J by 7 bases; unmatched bases: 5. The CDR3 has 14 amino acids.

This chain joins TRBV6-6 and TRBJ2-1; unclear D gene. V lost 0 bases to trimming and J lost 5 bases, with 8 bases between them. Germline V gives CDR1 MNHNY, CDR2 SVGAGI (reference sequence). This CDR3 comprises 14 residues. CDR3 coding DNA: TGTGCCAGCAGTTACTCGAGTGTAAACAATGAGCAGTTCTTC. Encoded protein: CASSYSSVNNEQFF.

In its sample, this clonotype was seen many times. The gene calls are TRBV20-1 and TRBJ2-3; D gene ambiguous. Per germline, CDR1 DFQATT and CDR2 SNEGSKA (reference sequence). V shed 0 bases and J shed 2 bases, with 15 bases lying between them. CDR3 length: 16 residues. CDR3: CSARDRRILYTDTQYF. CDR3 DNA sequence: TGCAGTGCTAGAGATCGGCGTATCCTTTACACAGATACGCAGTATTTT.

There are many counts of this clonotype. The CDR3 reads CASSLRSGGNNEQFF. CDR3 in DNA: TGCGCCAGCAGCTTACGTAGCGGGGGTAACAATGAGCAGTTCTTC. This chain uses TRBV5-1 with TRBJ2-1; 9 bases agree with TRBD2. Trimming at V came to 2 bases and at J to 5 bases, leaving 5 bases not matched to a gene. CDR3 length: 15 residues. Per the germline V gene, CDR1 is SGHRS and CDR2 is YFSETQ.

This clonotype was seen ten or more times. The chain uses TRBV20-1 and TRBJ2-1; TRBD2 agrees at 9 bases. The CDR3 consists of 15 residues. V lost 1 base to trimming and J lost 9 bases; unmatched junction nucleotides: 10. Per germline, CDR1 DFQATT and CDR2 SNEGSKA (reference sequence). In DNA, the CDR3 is TGCAGTGCTAGAGTCGCGGGAGGGCCCTCTAGTGAGCAGTTCTTC. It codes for CSARVAGGPSSEQFF.

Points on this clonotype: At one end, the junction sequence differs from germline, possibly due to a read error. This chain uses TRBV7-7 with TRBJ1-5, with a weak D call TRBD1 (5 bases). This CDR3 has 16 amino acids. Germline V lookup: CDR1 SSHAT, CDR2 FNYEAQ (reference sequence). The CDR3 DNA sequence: TGTGCTAGCAGCTTTCTTGTCCCGGGGCTCAATCAGCCCCAGCATTTT. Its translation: CASSFLVPGLNQPQHF.

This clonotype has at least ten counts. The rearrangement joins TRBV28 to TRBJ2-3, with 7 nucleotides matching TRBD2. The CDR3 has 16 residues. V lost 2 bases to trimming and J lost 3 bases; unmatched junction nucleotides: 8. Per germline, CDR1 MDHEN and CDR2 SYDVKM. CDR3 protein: CASSLAGDLRTDTQYF. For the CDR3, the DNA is TGTGCCAGCAGTTTAGCGGGAGATTTGAGGACAGATACGCAGTATTTT.

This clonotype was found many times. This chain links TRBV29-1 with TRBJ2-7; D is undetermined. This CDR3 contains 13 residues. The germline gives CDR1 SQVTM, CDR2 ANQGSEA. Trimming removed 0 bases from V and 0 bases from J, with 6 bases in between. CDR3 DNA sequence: TGCAGCGTTGAAGACGGATTCTCCTACGAGCAGTACTTC. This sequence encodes CSVEDGFSYEQYF.